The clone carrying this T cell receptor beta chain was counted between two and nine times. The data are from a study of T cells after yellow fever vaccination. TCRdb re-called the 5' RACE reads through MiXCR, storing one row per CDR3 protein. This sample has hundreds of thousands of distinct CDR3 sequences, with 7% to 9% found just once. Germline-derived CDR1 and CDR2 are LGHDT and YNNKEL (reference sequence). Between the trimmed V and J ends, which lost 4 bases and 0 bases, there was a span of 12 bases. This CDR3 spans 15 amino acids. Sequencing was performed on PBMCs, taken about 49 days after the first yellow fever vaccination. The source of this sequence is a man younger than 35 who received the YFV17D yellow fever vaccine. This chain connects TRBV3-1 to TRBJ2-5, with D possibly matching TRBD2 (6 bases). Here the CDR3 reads CASSPWTKYQETQYF. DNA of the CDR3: TGTGCCAGCAGCCCCTGGACTAAATACCAAGAGACCCAGTACTTC.